Sequencing of this T cell receptor (beta chain) was carried out in a study of blood T cell repertoires in COVID-19. This clone has more than one count but fewer than ten. The table came from immunoSEQ multiplex PCR; TCRdb's copy has only in-frame clones and leaves some out. The sample includes 250,000 to 350,000 clones, 90% seen only once; the top ten take roughly 1.1%. CDR3 size: 16 residues. Germline V gene lookup returns CDR1 MNHNY and CDR2 SVGAGI (reference sequence). V was shortened by 6 bases and J by 1 base, with 16 bases between the two germline ends. The source of this sequence is a woman between 25 and 40 years old who had recovered from COVID-19. Sequenced material: PBMCs or T cells enriched from blood (not recorded which). This chain joins TRBV6-6 and TRBJ1-5; D remains unclear. In DNA form, the CDR3 reads TGTGCCAGCAGAGTTCTAGATCGCCCGAGCAATCAGCCCCAGCATTTT. It yields the protein CASRVLDRPSNQPQHF.